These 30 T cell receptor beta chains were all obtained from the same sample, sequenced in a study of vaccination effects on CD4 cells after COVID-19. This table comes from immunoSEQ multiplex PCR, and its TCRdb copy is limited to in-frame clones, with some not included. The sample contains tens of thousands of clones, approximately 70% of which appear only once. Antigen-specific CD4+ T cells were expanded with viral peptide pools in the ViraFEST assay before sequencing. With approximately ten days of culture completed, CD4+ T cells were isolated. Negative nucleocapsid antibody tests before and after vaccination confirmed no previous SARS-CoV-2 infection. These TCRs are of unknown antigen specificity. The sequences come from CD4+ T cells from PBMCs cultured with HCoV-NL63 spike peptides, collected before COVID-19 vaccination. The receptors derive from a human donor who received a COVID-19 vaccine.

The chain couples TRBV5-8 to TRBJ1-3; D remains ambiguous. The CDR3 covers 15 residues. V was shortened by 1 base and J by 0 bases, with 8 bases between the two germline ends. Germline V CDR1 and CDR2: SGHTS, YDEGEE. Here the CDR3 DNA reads TGTGCCAGCAGCTTGCTATCTGGCTCTGGAAACACCATATATTTT. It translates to CASSLLSGSGNTIYF.

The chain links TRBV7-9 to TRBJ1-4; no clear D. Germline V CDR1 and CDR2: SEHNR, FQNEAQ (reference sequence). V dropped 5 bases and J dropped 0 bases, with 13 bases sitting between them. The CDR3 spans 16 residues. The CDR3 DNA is TGTGCCAGCAGCCCTACGCGCATTGCAACTAATGAAAAACTGTTTTTT. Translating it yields CASSPTRIATNEKLFF.

The CDR3 sequence is CATSPLAVTGELFF. The CDR3 coding sequence is TGTGCCACCAGCCCGCTAGCCGTAACCGGGGAGCTGTTTTTT. The V call is TRBV15, the J call TRBJ2-2, with D possibly being TRBD2 (5 bases). Trimming shortened V by 5 bases and J by 5 bases, and 12 bases separated the two germline ends. Per germline, CDR1 LNHNV and CDR2 YYDKDF (reference sequence). CDR3 size: 14 residues.

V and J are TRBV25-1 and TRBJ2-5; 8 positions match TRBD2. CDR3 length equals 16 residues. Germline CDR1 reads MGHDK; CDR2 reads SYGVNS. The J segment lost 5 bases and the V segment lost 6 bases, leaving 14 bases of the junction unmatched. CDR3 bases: TGTGCCAGCAGGGTGTCGGGAGGGGCGTCTCGGGAGACCCAGTACTTC. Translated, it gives CASRVSGGASRETQYF.

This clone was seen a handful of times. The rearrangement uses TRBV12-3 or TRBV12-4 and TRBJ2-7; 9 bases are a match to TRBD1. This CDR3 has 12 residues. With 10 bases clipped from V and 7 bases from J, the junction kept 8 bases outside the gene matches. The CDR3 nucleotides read TGTGCCACCGGGACAGGGCAACGAGAGCAGTACTTC. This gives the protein CATGTGQREQYF.

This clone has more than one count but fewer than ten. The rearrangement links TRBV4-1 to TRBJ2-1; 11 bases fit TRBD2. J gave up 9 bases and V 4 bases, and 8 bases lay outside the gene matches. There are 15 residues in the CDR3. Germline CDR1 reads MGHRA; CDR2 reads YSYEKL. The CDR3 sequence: CASSLTSGSKFEQFF. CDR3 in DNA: TGCGCCAGCAGCCTCACTAGCGGGAGTAAGTTTGAGCAGTTCTTC.

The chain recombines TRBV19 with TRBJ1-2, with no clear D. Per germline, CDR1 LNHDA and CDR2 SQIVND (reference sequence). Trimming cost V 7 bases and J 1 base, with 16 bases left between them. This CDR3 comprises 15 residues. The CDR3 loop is CASMGRGGSNYGYTF. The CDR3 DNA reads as TGTGCCAGTATGGGTAGAGGTGGCAGTAACTATGGCTACACCTTC.

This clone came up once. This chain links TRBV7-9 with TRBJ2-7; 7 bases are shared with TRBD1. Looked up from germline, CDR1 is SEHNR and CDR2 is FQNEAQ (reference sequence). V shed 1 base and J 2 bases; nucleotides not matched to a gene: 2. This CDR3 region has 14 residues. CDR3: CASSLEGGAYEQYF. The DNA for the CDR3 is TGTGCCAGCAGCTTAGAAGGGGGCGCCTACGAGCAGTACTTC.

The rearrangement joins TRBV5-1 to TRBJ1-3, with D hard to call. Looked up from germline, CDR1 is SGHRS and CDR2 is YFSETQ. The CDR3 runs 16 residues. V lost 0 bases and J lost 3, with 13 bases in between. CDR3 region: CASSLVPPGLGNTIYF. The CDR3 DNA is TGCGCCAGCAGCTTGGTTCCCCCGGGCCTTGGAAACACCATATATTTT.

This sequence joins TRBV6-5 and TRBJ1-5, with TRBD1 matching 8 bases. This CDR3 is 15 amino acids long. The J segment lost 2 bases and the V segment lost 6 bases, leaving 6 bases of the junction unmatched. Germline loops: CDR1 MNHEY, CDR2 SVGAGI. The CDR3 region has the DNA TGTGCCAGCAGCTCACAGGGGGGCGGCAATCAGCCCCAGCATTTT. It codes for CASSSQGGGNQPQHF.

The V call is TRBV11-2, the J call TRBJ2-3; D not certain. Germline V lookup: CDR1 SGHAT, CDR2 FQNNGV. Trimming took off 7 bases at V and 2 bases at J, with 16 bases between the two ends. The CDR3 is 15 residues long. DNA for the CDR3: TGTGCCAGCAAGGAACAGAGCTTTCCCACAGATACGCAGTATTTT. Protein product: CASKEQSFPTDTQYF. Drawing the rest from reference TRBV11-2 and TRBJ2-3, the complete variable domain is EAGVAQSPRYKIIEKRQSVAFWCNPISGHATLYWYQQILGQGPKLLIQFQNNGVVDDSQLPKDRFSAERLKGVDSTLKIQPAKLEDSAVYLCASKEQSFPTDTQYFGPGTRLTVL.

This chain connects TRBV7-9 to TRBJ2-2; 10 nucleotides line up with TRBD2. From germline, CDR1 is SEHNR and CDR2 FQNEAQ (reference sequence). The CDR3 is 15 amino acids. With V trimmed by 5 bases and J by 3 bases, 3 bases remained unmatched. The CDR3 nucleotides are TGTGCCAGCAGCCCTAGCGGGAGTTACACCGGGGAGCTGTTTTTT. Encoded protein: CASSPSGSYTGELFF.

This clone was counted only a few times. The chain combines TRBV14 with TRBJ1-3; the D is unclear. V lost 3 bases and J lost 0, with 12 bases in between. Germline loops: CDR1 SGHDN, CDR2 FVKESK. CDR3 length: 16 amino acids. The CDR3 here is CASSQGRSTSGNTIYF. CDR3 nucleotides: TGTGCCAGCAGCCAGGGCCGCAGTACCTCTGGAAACACCATATATTTT.

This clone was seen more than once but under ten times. CDR3 sequence reads: CASSPQESDTQYF. In nucleotides, the CDR3 is TGCGCCAGCAGCCCCCAGGAGTCAGATACGCAGTATTTT. The J gene is TRBJ2-3, the V gene TRBV4-1; no firm D call. V lost 4 bases and J lost 4, with 9 bases in between. The CDR3 contains 13 residues. The germline CDR1 and CDR2 sequences are MGHRA and YSYEKL.

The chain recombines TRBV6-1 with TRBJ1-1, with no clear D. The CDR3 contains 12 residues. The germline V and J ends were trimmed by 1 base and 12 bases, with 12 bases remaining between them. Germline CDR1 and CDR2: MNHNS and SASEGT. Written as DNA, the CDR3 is TGTGCCAGCAGTGAAGTAGCCAGTCTGCCTTTCTTT. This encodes CASSEVASLPFF.

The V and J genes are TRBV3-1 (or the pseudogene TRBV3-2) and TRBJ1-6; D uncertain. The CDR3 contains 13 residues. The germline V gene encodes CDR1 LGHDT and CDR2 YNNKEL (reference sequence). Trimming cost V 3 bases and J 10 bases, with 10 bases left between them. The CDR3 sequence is CASSQGVGSPLHF. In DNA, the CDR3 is TGTGCCAGCAGCCAGGGAGTCGGGTCACCCCTCCACTTT.

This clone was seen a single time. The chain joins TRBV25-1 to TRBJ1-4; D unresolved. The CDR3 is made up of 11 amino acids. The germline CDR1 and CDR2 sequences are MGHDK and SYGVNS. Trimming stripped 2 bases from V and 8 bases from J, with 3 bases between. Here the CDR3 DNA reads TGTGCCAGCAGTGAAAGAGAAAAACTGTTTTTT. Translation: CASSEREKLFF.

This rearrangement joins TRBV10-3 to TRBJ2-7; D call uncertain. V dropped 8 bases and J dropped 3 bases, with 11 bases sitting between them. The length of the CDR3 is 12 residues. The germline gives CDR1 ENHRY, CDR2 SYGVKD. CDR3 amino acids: CAISEENYEQYF. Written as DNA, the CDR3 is TGTGCCATCTCTGAGGAGAACTACGAGCAGTACTTC.

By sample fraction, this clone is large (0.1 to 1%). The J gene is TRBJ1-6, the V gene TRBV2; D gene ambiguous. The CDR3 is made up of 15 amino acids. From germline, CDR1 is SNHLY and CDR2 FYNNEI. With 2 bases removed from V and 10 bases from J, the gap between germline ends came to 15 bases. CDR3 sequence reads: CASSEQKGSGSPLHF. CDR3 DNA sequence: TGTGCCAGCAGTGAACAGAAAGGGAGTGGGTCACCCCTCCACTTT.

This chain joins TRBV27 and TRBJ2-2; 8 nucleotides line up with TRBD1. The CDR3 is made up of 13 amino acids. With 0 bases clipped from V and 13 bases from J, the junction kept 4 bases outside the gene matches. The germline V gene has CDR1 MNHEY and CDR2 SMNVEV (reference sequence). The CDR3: CASSLSDRGGLFF. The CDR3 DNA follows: TGTGCCAGCAGTTTATCCGACAGGGGAGGGCTGTTTTTT.

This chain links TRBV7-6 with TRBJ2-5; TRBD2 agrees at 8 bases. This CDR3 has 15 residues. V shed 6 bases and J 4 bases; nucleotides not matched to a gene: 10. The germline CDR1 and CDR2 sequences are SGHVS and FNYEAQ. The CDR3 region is CASSQKAGVRETQYF. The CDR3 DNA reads TGTGCCAGCAGTCAAAAAGCGGGGGTAAGAGAGACCCAGTACTTC.

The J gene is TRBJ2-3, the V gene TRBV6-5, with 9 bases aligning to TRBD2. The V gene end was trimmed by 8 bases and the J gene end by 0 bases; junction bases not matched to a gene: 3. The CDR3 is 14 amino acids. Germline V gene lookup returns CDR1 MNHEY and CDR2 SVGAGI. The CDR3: CASGLAMSTDTQYF. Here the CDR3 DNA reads TGTGCCAGCGGACTAGCGATGAGCACAGATACGCAGTATTTT.

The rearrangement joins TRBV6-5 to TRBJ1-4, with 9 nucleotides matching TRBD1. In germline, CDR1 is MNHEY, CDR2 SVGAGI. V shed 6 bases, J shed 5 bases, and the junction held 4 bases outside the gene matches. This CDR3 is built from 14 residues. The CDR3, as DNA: TGTGCCAGCAGAGTTGGACAGGGGAATGAAAAACTGTTTTTT. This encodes CASRVGQGNEKLFF.

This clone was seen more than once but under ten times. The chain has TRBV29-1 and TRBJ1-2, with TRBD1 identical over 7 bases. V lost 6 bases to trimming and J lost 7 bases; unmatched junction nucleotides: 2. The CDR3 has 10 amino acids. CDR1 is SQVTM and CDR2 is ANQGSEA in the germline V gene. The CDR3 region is CSVTGAGYTF. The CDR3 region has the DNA TGCAGCGTAACAGGGGCTGGCTACACCTTC.

CDR3 region: CASSPGGRSYEQYF. The CDR3 DNA follows: TGTGCCAGCAGTCCAGGGGGGCGCTCCTACGAGCAGTACTTC. The chain is built from TRBV6-5 and TRBJ2-7; possibly TRBD1 for D (7 bases). This CDR3 has 14 residues. V dropped 5 bases and J dropped 0 bases, with 11 bases sitting between them. CDR1 is MNHEY and CDR2 is SVGAGI in the germline V gene.

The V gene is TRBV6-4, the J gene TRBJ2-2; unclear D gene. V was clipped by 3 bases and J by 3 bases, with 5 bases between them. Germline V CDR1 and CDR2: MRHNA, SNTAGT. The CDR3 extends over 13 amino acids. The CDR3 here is CASSEEDTGELFF. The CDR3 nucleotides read TGTGCCAGCAGTGAAGAGGACACCGGGGAGCTGTTTTTT.

The DNA for the CDR3 is TGTGCCAGCAGCTTAGGCCCAACGCAGGCCCAGCATTTT. Amino acid sequence: CASSLGPTQAQHF. This chain links TRBV5-6 with TRBJ1-5, with D unclear. Germline V gene lookup returns CDR1 SGHDT and CDR2 YYEEEE. Trimming took off 2 bases at V and 11 bases at J, with 14 bases between the two ends. This CDR3 spans 13 amino acids. Drawing the rest from reference TRBV5-6 and TRBJ1-5, the complete variable domain is DAGVTQSPTHLIKTRGQQVTLRCSPKSGHDTVSWYQQALGQGPQFIFQYYEEEERQRGNFPDRFSGHQFPNYSSELNVNALLLGDSALYLCASSLGPTQAQHFGDGTRLSIL.

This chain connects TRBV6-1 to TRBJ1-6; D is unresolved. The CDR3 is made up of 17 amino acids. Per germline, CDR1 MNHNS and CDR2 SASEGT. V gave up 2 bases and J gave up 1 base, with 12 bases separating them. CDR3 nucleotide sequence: TGTGCCAGCAGTGAATGGAGGGTTGGGTCCTATAATTCACCCCTCCACTTT. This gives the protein CASSEWRVGSYNSPLHF.

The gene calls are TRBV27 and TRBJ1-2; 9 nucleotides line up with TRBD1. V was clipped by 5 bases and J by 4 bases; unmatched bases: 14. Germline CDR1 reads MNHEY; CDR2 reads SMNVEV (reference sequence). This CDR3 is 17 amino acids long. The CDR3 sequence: CASSPLNLDRGVYGYTF. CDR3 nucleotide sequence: TGTGCCAGCAGTCCCCTAAATCTCGACAGGGGGGTCTATGGCTACACCTTC.

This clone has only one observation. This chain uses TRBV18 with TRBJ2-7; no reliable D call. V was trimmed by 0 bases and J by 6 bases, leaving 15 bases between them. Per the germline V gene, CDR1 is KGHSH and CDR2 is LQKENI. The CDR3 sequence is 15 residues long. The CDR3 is CASSPPMTPDGEQYF. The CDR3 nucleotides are TGTGCCAGCTCACCACCGATGACCCCCGACGGCGAGCAGTACTTC.